This TCR beta chain is drawn from a study of cytomegalovirus exposure and HLA in healthy donors. The repertoire was sequenced with immunoSEQ multiplex PCR; TCRdb's copy has only in-frame clones and lacks some. The sample holds 55,000 to 80,000 clones, approximately 94% seen once. This CDR3 has 14 residues. Per the germline V gene, CDR1 is SGHTA and CDR2 is FQGNSA. V was pared by 2 bases and J by 4 bases, with 8 bases between. Source material: PBMCs. This clonotype was sampled from a man younger than 35 in good health and CMV-seropositive. The chain couples TRBV7-2 to TRBJ2-2; no firm D call. The CDR3 sequence is CASSLLQLTGELFF. As DNA, the CDR3 is TGTGCCAGCAGCTTATTACAGCTCACCGGGGAGCTGTTTTTT.